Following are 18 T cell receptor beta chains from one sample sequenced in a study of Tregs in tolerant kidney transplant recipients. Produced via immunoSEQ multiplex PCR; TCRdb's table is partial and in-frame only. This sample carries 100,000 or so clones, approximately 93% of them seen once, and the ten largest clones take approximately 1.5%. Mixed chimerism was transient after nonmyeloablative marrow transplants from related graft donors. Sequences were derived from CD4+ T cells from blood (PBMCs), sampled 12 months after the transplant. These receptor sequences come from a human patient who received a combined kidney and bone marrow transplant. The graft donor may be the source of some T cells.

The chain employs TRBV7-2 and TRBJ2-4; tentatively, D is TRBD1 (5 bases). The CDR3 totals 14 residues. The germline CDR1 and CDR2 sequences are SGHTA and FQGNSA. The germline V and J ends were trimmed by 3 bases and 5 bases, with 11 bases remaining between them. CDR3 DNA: TGTGCCAGCAGCTTTCGAGTAGGGGAAAACATTCAGTACTTC. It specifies CASSFRVGENIQYF.

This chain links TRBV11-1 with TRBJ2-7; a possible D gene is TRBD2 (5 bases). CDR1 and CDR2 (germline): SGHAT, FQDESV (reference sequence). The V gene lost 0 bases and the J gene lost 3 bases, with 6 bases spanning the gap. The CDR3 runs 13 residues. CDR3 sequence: CASSLARDYEQYF. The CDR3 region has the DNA TGTGCCAGCAGCTTAGCGAGGGACTACGAGCAGTACTTC.

The CDR3 region is CATSRDHSGAEQFF. Here the CDR3 DNA reads TGTGCCACCAGCAGAGACCATAGTGGAGCCGAGCAGTTCTTC. V gene TRBV15 combines with J gene TRBJ2-1; D unclear. The CDR3 totals 14 residues. Trimming took 0 bases from V and 10 from J, leaving 13 bases between them. Germline V gene data show CDR1 as LNHNV and CDR2 as YYDKDF (reference sequence).

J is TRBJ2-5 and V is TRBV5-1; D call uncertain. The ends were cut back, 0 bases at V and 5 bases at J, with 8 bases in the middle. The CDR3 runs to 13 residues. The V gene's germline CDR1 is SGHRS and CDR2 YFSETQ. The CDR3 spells CASSLASPETQYF. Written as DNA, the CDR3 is TGCGCCAGCAGCTTGGCCTCCCCGGAGACCCAGTACTTC.

CDR3 sequence reads: CASSLGTSGVQETQYF. The CDR3 nucleotides are TGCGCCAGCAGCTTGGGGACTAGCGGGGTCCAAGAGACCCAGTACTTC. The chain carries TRBV5-1 and TRBJ2-5; 12 positions agree with TRBD2. The CDR3 runs 16 residues. V trimming: 0 bases; J trimming: 1 base; junction bases outside the gene matches: 1. Germline V CDR1 and CDR2: SGHRS, YFSETQ. The full variable domain, in which reference TRBV5-1 and TRBJ2-5 provide the parts outside the CDR3, is KAGVTQTPRYLIKTRGQQVTLSCSPISGHRSVSWYQQTPGQGLQFLFEYFSETQRNKGNFPGRFSGRQFSNSRSEMNVSTLELGDSALYLCASSLGTSGVQETQYFGPGTRLLVL.

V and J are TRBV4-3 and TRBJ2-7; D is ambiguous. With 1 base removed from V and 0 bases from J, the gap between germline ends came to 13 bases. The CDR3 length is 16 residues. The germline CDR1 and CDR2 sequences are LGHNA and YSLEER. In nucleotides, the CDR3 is TGCGCCAGCAGCCAAGTCTACGGAGCTCCCTCCTACGAGCAGTACTTC. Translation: CASSQVYGAPSYEQYF.

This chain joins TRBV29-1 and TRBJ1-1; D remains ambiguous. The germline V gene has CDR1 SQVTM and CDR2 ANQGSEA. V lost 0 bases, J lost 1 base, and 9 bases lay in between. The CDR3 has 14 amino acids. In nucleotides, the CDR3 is TGCAGCGTTGAAGATCGGTTCGGGAACACTGAAGCTTTCTTT. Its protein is CSVEDRFGNTEAFF.

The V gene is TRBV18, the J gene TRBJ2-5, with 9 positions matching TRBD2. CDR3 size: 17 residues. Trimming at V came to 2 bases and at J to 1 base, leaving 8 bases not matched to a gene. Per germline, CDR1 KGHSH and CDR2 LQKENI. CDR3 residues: CASSPTPGLAPQETQYF. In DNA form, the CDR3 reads TGTGCCAGCTCACCAACGCCGGGACTAGCACCCCAAGAGACCCAGTACTTC.

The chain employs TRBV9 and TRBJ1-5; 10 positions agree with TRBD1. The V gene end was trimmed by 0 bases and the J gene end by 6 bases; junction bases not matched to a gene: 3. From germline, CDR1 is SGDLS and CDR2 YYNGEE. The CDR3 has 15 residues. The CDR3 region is CASSVGQGAGQPQHF. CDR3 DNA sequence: TGTGCCAGCAGCGTAGGACAGGGGGCCGGTCAGCCCCAGCATTTT.

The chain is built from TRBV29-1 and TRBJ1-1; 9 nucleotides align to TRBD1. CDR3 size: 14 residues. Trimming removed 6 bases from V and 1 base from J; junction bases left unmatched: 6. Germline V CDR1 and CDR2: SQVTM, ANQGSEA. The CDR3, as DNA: TGCAGCGTCCTCGGGACAGGGAAGAACACTGAAGCTTTCTTT. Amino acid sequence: CSVLGTGKNTEAFF.

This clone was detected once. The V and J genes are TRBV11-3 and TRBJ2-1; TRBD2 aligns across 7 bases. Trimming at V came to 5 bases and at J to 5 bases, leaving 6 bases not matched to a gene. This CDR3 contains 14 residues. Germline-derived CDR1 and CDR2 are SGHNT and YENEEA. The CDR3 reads CASSPSGKDNEQFF. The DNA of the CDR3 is TGTGCCAGCAGCCCCAGCGGGAAGGACAATGAGCAGTTCTTC.

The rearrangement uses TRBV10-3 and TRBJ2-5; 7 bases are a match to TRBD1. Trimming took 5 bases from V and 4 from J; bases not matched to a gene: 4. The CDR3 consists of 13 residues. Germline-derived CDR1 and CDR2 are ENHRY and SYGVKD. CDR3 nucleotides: TGTGCCATCAGTATACAGGGGCGAGAGACCCAGTACTTC. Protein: CAISIQGRETQYF.

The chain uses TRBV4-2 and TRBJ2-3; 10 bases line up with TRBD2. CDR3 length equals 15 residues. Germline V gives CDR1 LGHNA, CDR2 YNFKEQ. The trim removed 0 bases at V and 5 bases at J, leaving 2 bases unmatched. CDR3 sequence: CASSQELAGVDTQYF. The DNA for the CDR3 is TGTGCCAGCAGCCAAGAGCTAGCGGGAGTAGATACGCAGTATTTT.

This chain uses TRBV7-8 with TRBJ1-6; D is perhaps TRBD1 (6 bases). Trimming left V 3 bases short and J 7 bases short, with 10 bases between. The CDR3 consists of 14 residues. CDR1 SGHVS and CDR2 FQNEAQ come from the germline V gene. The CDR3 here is CASSLKGGNSPLHF. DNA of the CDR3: TGTGCCAGCAGCTTGAAGGGGGGGAATTCACCCCTCCACTTT.

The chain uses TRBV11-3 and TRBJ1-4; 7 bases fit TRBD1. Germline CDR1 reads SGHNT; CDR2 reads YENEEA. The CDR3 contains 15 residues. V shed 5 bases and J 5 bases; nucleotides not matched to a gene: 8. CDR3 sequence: CASSSPRQGNEKLFF. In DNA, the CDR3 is TGTGCCAGCAGCAGTCCCCGACAGGGAAATGAAAAACTGTTTTTT.

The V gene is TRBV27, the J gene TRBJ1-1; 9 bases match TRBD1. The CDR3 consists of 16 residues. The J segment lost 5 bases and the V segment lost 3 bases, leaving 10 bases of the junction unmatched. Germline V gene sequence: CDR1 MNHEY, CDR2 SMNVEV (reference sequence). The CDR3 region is CASSLDRGWEGTEAFF. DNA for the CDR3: TGTGCCAGCAGTTTGGACAGGGGATGGGAGGGAACTGAAGCTTTCTTT.

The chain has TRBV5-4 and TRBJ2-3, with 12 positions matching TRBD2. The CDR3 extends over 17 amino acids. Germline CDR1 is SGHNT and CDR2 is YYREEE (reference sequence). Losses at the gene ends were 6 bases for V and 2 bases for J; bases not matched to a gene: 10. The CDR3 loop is CASIPRGLAGLTDTQYF. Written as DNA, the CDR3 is TGTGCCAGCATCCCTCGTGGACTAGCGGGGCTCACAGATACGCAGTATTTT.

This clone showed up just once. CDR3 DNA: TGTGCCAGCAGCTTATCCGCGGGACCCAATGAGCAGTTCTTC. Encoded protein: CASSLSAGPNEQFF. J is TRBJ2-1 and V is TRBV11-3, with a weak D call TRBD2 (6 bases). Germline assignment: CDR1 SGHNT and CDR2 YENEEA. This CDR3 contains 14 residues. V was trimmed by 2 bases and J by 6 bases, leaving 11 bases between them.